This note documents a single T cell receptor beta chain sequence. This table comes from immunoSEQ multiplex PCR, and its TCRdb copy is limited to in-frame clones, with some not included. The table has about 41,000 clones, 80% to 90% seen once. This CDR3 is built from 16 residues. With V trimmed by 5 bases and J by 5 bases, 6 bases remained unmatched. Per the germline V gene, CDR1 is SEHNR and CDR2 is FQNEAQ (reference sequence). The data originate from a study of T cell changes during pregnancy in multiple sclerosis. V gene TRBV7-9 combines with J gene TRBJ1-6; 10 nucleotides agree with TRBD1. This sample comprised CD4+ T cells from peripheral blood mononuclear cells, obtained in the first trimester of pregnancy. The TCR was taken from a female donor with multiple sclerosis, enrolled in a pregnancy study. The CDR3 DNA reads as TGTGCCAGCAGCGTACCGGGACAGGGGAATAATTCACCCCTCCACTTT. Amino acid sequence: CASSVPGQGNNSPLHF.